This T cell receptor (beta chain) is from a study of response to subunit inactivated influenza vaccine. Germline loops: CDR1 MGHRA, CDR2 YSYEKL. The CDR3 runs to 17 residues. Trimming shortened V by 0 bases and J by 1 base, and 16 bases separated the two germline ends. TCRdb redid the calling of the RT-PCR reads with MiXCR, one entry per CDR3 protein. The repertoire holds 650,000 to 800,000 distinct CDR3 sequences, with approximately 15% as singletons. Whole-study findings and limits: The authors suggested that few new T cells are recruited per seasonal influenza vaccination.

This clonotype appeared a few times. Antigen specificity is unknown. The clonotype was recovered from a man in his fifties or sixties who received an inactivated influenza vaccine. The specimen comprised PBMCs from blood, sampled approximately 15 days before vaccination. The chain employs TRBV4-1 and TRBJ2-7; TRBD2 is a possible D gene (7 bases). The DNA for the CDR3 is TGCGCCAGCAGCCAAGAGGGGGGGATAGGGGGATCCTACGAGCAGTACTTC. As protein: CASSQEGGIGGSYEQYF.